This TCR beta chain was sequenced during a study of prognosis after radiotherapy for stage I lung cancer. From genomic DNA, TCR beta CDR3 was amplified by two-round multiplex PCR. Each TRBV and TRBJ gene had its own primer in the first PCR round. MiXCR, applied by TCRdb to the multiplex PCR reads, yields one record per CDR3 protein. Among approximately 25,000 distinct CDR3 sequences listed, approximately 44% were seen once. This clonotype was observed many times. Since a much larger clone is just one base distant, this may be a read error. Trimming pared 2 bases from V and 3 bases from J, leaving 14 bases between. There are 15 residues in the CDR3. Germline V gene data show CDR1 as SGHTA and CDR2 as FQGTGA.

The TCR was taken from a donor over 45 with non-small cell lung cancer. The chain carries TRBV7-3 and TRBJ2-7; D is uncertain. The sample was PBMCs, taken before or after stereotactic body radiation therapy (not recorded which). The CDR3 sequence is CASSLGVGPSYEQYF. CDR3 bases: TGTGCCAGCAGCTTAGGTGTAGGACCCAGCTACGAGCAGTACTTC.